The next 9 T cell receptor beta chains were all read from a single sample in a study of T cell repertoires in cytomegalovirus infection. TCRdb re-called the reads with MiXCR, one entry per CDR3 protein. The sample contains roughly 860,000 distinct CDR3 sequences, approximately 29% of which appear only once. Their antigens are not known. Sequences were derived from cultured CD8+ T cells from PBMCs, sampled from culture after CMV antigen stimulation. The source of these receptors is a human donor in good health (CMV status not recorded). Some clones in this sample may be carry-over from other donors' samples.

CDR3 DNA: TGTGCCAGCAGCCCCGGGACAGTTGTGCAGTTCTTC. It is translated as CASSPGTVVQFF. The chain links TRBV14 to TRBJ2-1; TRBD1 agrees at 7 bases. J gave up 12 bases and V 4 bases, and 6 bases lay outside the gene matches. The CDR3 covers 12 residues. Germline CDR1 SGHDN, CDR2 FVKESK.

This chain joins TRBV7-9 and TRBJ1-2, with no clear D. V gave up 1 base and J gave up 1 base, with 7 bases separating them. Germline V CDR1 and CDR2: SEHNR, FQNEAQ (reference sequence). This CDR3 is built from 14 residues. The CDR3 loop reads CASSLESFNYGYTF. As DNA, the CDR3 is TGTGCCAGCAGCTTAGAAAGCTTTAACTATGGCTACACCTTC.

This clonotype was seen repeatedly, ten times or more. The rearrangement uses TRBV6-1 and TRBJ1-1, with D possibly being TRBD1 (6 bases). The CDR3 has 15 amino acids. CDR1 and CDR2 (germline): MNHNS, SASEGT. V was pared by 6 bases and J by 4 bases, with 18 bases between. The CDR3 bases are TGTGCCAGCAGGCCCGCAGGGGTGTTGGGCACTGAAGCTTTCTTT. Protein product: CASRPAGVLGTEAFF.

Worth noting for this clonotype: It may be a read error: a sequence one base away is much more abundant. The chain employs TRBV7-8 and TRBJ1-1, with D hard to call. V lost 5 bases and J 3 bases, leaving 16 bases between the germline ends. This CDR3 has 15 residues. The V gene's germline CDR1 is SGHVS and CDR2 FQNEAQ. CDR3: CASSRTVRRDTEAFF. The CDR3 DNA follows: TGTGCCAGCAGCCGAACCGTGAGGAGGGACACTGAAGCTTTCTTT.

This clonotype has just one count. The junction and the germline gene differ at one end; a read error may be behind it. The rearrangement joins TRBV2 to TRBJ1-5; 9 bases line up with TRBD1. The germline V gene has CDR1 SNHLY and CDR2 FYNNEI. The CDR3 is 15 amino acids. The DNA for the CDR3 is TGTGCCAGCAGGGAGACAGGGGGTGGCAATCGGCCCCAGCATTTT. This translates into CASRETGGGNRPQHF.

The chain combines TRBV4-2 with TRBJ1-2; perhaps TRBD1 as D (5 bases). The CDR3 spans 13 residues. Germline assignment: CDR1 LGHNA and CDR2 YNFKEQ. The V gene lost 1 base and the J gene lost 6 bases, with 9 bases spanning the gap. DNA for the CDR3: TGTGCCAGCAGCCAAGCAGGCAGGGATGGCTACACCTTC. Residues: CASSQAGRDGYTF.

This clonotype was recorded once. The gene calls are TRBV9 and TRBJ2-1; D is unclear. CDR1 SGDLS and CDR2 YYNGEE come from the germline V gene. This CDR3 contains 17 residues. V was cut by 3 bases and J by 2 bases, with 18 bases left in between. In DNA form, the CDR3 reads TGTGCCAGCAGCGATCCAAAGCGACCGGGCCCCTACAATGAGCAGTTCTTC. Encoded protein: CASSDPKRPGPYNEQFF.

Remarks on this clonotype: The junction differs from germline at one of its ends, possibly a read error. The CDR3 DNA is TGCACCAGCAGCTCACCACCACAGGGGCCCTATGAGAATGAGCAGTTCTTC. Its translation: CTSSSPPQGPYENEQFF. The J gene is TRBJ2-1, the V gene TRBV5-1; 7 bases agree with TRBD1. The germline gives CDR1 SGHRS, CDR2 YFSETQ. The CDR3 sequence is 17 residues long.

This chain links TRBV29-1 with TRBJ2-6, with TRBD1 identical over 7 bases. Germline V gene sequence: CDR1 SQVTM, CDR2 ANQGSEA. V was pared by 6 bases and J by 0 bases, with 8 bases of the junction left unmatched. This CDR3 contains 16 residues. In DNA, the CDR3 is TGCAGCGTAGCCGGGACAGCTGACTCTGGGGCCAACGTCCTGACTTTC. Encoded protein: CSVAGTADSGANVLTF. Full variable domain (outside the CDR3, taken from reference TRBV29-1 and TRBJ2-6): SAVISQKPSRDICQRGTSLTIQCQVDSQVTMMFWYRQQPGQSLTLIATANQGSEATYESGFVIDKFPISRPNLTFSTLTVSNMSPEDSSIYLCSVAGTADSGANVLTFGAGSRLTVL.